This entry lists 13 T cell receptor beta chains sequenced from one sample in a study of cytomegalovirus exposure and HLA in healthy donors. Primers: 60 Vbeta forward and 13 Jbeta reverse. Assay used: immunoSEQ multiplex PCR; TCRdb lists only in-frame clones, some missing. The sample totals approximately 190,000 clones. Sequenced: PBMCs. Receptors were obtained from a young man in good health and CMV-seronegative.

The chain uses TRBV19 and TRBJ2-1; 8 bases are a match to TRBD2. Per the germline V gene, CDR1 is LNHDA and CDR2 is SQIVND (reference sequence). The V gene end was trimmed by 3 bases and the J gene end by 5 bases; junction bases not matched to a gene: 6. The CDR3 is made up of 15 amino acids. CDR3 sequence reads: CASSILAGPNNEQFF. The DNA of the CDR3 is TGTGCCAGTAGTATCTTAGCGGGGCCAAACAATGAGCAGTTCTTC.

The gene calls are TRBV30 and TRBJ2-1; 7 bases line up with TRBD2. The germline V gene encodes CDR1 GTSNPN and CDR2 SVGIG (reference sequence). The V and J ends lost 0 bases and 5 bases, in that order; junction bases with no gene match: 10. The CDR3 runs 16 residues. In DNA form, the CDR3 reads TGTGCCTGGAGTGTACTTCTCGGCGGGGGACACAATGAGCAGTTCTTC. Translated, it gives CAWSVLLGGGHNEQFF.

J is TRBJ1-1 and V is TRBV5-1, with 12 bases aligning to TRBD1. Trimming took 4 bases from V and 1 from J; bases not matched to a gene: 14. Germline V lookup: CDR1 SGHRS, CDR2 YFSETQ. The CDR3 contains 19 residues. CDR3 sequence reads: CASSPKGTGGAMSNTEAFF. CDR3 coding DNA: TGCGCCAGCAGCCCAAAAGGGACAGGGGGCGCGATGTCGAACACTGAAGCTTTCTTT.

The chain is built from TRBV15 and TRBJ2-4, with TRBD2 matching over 9 bases. The junction had 12 bases not matched to a gene; V was cut back by 0 bases and J by 0 bases. The CDR3 consists of 20 residues. Germline V lookup: CDR1 LNHNV, CDR2 YYDKDF (reference sequence). CDR3 in DNA: TGTGCCACCAGCAGAGAGGGAGCGGGGGGCGCTACACTAGCCAAAAACATTCAGTACTTC. Amino acids: CATSREGAGGATLAKNIQYF.

V and J are TRBV4-2 and TRBJ2-6, with 8 bases identical to TRBD1. The germline V gene has CDR1 LGHNA and CDR2 YNFKEQ. V shed 0 bases, J shed 0 bases, and the junction held 4 bases outside the gene matches. The CDR3 is 18 residues long. CDR3 region: CASSQEGTGNSGANVLTF. CDR3 in DNA: TGTGCCAGCAGCCAAGAGGGGACAGGCAACTCTGGGGCCAACGTCCTGACTTTC.

The chain recombines TRBV4-1 with TRBJ1-5, with TRBD1 as a possible D gene (5 bases). Trimming pared 0 bases from V and 4 bases from J, leaving 10 bases between. CDR1 is MGHRA and CDR2 is YSYEKL in the germline V gene. The length of the CDR3 is 15 residues. The CDR3 coding sequence is TGCGCCAGCAGCCAAGATTTGACAGCAAATCAGCCCCAGCATTTT. It yields the protein CASSQDLTANQPQHF.

The chain recombines TRBV7-7 with TRBJ2-5; the match to TRBD2 covers 7 bases. V shed 5 bases, J shed 5 bases, and the junction held 5 bases outside the gene matches. Germline CDR1 is SSHAT and CDR2 is FNYEAQ (reference sequence). The CDR3 is 13 amino acids. Here the CDR3 reads CASSPSGGETQYF. In DNA, the CDR3 is TGTGCCAGCAGCCCGTCGGGAGGCGAGACCCAGTACTTC.

The gene calls are TRBV19 and TRBJ2-7, with 7 bases identical to TRBD1. The germline V gene encodes CDR1 LNHDA and CDR2 SQIVND (reference sequence). The V gene end was trimmed by 4 bases and the J gene end by 3 bases; junction bases not matched to a gene: 9. The length of the CDR3 is 15 residues. Here the CDR3 DNA reads TGTGCCAGTAGTACCAGACAGGGAGTGATCTACGAGCAGTACTTC. The encoded protein is CASSTRQGVIYEQYF.

The chain joins TRBV28 to TRBJ1-2, with a weak D call TRBD1 (5 bases). This CDR3 region has 12 residues. V gave up 7 bases and J gave up 2 bases, with 8 bases separating them. Looked up from germline, CDR1 is MDHEN and CDR2 is SYDVKM. Here the CDR3 DNA reads TGTGCCAGCACCCGGGGGAACTATGGCTACACCTTC. Protein sequence: CASTRGNYGYTF.

A word on this clone: The final CDR3 position lacks the conserved phenylalanine or tryptophan, pointing to a likely read error. The rearrangement joins TRBV6-5 to TRBJ2-4; 8 bases match TRBD2. With 5 bases clipped from V and 5 bases from J, the junction kept 5 bases outside the gene matches. This CDR3 contains 14 residues. Germline CDR1 MNHEY, CDR2 SVGAGI. CDR3 coding DNA: TGTGCCAGCAGTCGGGGACTAGTCGAAAACATTCAGTACATC. This sequence encodes CASSRGLVENIQYI.

The genes are TRBV7-8 and TRBJ1-1; no clear D gene. This CDR3 is built from 15 residues. Trimming left V 1 base short and J 0 bases short, with 9 bases between. The germline CDR1 and CDR2 sequences are SGHVS and FQNEAQ. CDR3 loop: CASSLERVMNTEAFF. CDR3 coding DNA: TGTGCCAGCAGCTTAGAAAGAGTCATGAACACTGAAGCTTTCTTT.

The chain couples TRBV5-8 to TRBJ1-5; possible D gene TRBD1, 6 bases. The CDR3 runs 14 residues. The V end lost 4 bases, the J end lost 9 bases, and 17 bases lay between the germline ends. Germline CDR1 SGHTS, CDR2 YDEGEE. The CDR3 protein is CASSHRDPNLPQHF. In DNA, the CDR3 is TGTGCCAGCAGCCACAGGGATCCGAATTTGCCCCAGCATTTT.

The rearrangement uses TRBV19 and TRBJ2-4, with 8 positions matching TRBD1. With V trimmed by 5 bases and J by 0 bases, 6 bases remained unmatched. The CDR3 runs to 16 residues. Germline loops: CDR1 LNHDA, CDR2 SQIVND (reference sequence). The DNA of the CDR3 is TGTGCCAGTAGTCCGGACAGGGCGCTAGCCAAAAACATTCAGTACTTC. It yields the protein CASSPDRALAKNIQYF.